This record concerns one TCR beta chain sequence. The table came from immunoSEQ multiplex PCR; TCRdb's copy has only in-frame clones and leaves some out. Of 55,000 to 65,000 clones listed, 82% were seen once; the top ten hold 0.4% to 0.5%. The data originate from a study of memory CD4+ T cells and cytomegalovirus serostatus. Turning to the study itself: This sample comes from healthy Belgian adults, about 10 CMV seropositive, some 22 seronegative.

The CDR3 is made up of 15 amino acids. The V segment lost 8 bases and the J segment 4 bases; nucleotides outside the gene matches: 9. CDR1 is SNHLY, CDR2 FYNNEI, per germline. Single viable CD3+CD4+CD8-CD45RO+ cells were sorted as the memory CD4+ T cells. The chain couples TRBV2 to TRBJ2-2; 8 bases match TRBD2. The clonotype comes from an adult in good health and CMV-seronegative. The specimen was memory CD4+ T cells from blood. The CDR3 region is CASHGAGGGTGELFF. In DNA form, the CDR3 reads TGTGCCAGCCACGGGGCGGGGGGAGGCACCGGGGAGCTGTTTTTT.